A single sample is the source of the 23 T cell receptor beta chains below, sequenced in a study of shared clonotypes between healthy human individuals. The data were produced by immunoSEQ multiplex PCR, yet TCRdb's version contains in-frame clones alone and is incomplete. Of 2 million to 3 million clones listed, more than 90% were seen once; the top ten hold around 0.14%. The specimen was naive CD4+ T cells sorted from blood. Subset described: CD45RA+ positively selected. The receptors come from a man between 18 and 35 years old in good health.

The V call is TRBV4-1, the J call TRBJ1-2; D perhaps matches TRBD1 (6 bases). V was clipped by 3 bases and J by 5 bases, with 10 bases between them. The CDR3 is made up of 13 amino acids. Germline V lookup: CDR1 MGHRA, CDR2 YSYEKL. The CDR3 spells CASSQVGQYGYTF. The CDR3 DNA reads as TGCGCCAGCAGCCAGGTAGGACAGTATGGCTACACCTTC.

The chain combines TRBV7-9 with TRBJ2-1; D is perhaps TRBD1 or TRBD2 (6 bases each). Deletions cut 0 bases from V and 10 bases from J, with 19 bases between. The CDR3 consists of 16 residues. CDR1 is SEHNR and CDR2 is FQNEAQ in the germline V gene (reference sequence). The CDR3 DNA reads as TGTGCCAGCAGCTTAGCGGTAGCCGGGGGCAGAAGAGAGCAGTTCTTC. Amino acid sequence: CASSLAVAGGRREQFF.

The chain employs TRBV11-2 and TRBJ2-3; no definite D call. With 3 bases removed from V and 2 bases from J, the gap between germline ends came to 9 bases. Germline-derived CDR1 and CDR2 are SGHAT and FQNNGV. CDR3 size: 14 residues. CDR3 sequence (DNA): TGTGCCAGCAGCTTCGGCGACCCCACAGATACGCAGTATTTT. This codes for CASSFGDPTDTQYF.

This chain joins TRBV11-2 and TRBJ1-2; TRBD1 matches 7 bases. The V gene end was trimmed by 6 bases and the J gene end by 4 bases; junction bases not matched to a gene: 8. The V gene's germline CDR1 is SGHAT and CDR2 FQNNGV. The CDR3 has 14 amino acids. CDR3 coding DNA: TGTGCCAGCAGGCGAACCGGGACAGTCTATGGCTACACCTTC. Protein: CASRRTGTVYGYTF. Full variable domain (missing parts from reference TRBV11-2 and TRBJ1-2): EAGVAQSPRYKIIEKRQSVAFWCNPISGHATLYWYQQILGQGPKLLIQFQNNGVVDDSQLPKDRFSAERLKGVDSTLKIQPAKLEDSAVYLCASRRTGTVYGYTFGSGTRLTVV.

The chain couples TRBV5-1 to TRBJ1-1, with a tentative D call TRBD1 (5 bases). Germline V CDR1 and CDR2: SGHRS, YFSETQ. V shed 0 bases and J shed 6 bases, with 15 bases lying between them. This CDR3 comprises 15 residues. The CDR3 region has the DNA TGCGCCAGCAGCTTGGATGCGGGGGTACCCTCTGAAGCTTTCTTT. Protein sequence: CASSLDAGVPSEAFF.

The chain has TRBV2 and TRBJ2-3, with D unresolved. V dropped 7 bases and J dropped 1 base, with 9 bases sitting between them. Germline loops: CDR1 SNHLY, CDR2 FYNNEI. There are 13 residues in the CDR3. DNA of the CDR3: TGTGCCAGCACCCCGGACGGCACAGATACGCAGTATTTT. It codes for CASTPDGTDTQYF.

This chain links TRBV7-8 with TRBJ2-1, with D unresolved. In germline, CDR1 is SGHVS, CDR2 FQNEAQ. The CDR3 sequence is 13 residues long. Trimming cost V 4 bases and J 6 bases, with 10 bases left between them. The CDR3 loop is CASSSSGGNEQFF. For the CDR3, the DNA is TGTGCCAGCAGCTCCAGTGGTGGCAATGAGCAGTTCTTC. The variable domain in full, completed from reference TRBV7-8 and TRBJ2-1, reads GAGVSQSPRYKVAKRGQDVALRCDPISGHVSLFWYQQALGQGPEFLTYFQNEAQLDKSGLPSDRFFAERPEGSVSTLKIQRTQQEDSAVYLCASSSSGGNEQFFGPGTRLTVL.

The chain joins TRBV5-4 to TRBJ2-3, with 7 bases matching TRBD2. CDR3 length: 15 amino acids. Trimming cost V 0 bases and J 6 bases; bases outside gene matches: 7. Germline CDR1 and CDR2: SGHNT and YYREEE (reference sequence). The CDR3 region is CASSLGSGASDTQYF. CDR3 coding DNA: TGTGCCAGCAGCTTGGGAAGCGGGGCCTCGGATACGCAGTATTTT.

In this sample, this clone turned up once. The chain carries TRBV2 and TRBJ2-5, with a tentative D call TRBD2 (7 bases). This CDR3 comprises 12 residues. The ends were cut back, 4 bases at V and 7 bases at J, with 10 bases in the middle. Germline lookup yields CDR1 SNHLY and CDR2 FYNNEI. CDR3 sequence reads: CASSGEGGTQYF. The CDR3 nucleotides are TGTGCCAGCAGTGGGGAGGGGGGGACCCAGTACTTC.

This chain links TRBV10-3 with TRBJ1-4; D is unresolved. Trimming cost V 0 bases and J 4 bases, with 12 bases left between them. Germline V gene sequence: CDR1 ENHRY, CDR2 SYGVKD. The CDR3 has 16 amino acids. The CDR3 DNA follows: TGTGCCATCAGTGAGTCCGGGAGGTGGGATAATGAAAAACTGTTTTTT. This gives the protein CAISESGRWDNEKLFF.

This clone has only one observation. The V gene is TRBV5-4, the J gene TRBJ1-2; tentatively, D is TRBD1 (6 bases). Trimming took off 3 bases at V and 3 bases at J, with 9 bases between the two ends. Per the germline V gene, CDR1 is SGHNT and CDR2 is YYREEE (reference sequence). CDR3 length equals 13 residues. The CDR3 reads CASSSRQDYGYTF. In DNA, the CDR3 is TGTGCCAGCAGCTCGCGACAGGACTATGGCTACACCTTC.

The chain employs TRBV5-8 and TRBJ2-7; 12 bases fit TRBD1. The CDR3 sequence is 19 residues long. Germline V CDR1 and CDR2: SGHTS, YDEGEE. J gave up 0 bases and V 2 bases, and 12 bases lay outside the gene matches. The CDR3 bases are TGTGCCAGCAGCTTAAGTGTAGGGACAGGGGGCTACAGCTCCTACGAGCAGTACTTC. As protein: CASSLSVGTGGYSSYEQYF.

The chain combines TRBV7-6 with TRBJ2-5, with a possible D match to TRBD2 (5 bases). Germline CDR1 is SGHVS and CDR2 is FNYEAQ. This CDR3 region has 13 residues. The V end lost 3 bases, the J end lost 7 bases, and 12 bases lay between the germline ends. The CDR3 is CASSFSDSGTQYF. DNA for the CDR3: TGTGCCAGCAGCTTTAGCGACTCAGGGACCCAGTACTTC.

The CDR3 reads CASSPNGGLAYEQYF. The CDR3 nucleotides are TGTGCCAGCAGCCCCAACGGGGGCTTGGCCTACGAGCAGTACTTC. The rearrangement uses TRBV11-2 and TRBJ2-7, with D perhaps assigned TRBD1 or TRBD2 (6 bases each). The germline gives CDR1 SGHAT, CDR2 FQNNGV. Trimming left V 5 bases short and J 2 bases short, with 16 bases between. CDR3 length: 15 residues.

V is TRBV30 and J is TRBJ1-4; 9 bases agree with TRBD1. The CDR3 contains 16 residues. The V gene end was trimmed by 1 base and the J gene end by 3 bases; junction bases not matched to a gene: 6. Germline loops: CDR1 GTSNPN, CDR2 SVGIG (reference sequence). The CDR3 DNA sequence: TGTGCCTGGAGTGCCCCGGGACAGGGTCCTAATGAAAAACTGTTTTTT. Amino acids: CAWSAPGQGPNEKLFF.

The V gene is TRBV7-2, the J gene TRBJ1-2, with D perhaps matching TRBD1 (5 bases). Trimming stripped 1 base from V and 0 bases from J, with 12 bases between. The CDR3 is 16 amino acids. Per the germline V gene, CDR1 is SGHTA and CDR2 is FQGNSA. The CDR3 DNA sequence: TGTGCCAGCAGCTTAGTCTCGGGGGAAGCTAACTATGGCTACACCTTC. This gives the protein CASSLVSGEANYGYTF.

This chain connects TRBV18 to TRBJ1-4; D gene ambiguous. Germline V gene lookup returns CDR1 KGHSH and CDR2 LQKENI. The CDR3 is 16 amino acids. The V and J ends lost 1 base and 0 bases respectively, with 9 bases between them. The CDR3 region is CASSPRVPATNEKLFF. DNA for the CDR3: TGTGCCAGCTCACCACGGGTCCCCGCAACTAATGAAAAACTGTTTTTT.

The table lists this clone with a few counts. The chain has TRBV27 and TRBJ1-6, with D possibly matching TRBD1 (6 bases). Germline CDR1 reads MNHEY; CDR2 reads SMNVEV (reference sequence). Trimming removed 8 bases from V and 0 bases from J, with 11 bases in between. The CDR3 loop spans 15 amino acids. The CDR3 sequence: CASGDRSSYNSPLHF. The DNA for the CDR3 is TGTGCCAGCGGAGACAGGAGCTCCTATAATTCACCCCTCCACTTT.

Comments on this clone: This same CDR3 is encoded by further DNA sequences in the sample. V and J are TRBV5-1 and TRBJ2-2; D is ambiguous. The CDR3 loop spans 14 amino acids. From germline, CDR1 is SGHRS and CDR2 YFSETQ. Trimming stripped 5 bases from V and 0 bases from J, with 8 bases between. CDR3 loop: CASSSSTNTGELFF. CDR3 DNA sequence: TGCGCCAGCAGTTCTAGTACGAACACCGGGGAGCTGTTTTTT.

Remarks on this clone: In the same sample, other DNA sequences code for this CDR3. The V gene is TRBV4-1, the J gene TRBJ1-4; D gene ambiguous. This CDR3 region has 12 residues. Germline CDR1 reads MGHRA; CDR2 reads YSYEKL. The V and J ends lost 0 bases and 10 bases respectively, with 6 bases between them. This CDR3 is CASSQEGRKLFF. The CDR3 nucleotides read TGCGCCAGCAGCCAAGAGGGGAGAAAACTGTTTTTT.

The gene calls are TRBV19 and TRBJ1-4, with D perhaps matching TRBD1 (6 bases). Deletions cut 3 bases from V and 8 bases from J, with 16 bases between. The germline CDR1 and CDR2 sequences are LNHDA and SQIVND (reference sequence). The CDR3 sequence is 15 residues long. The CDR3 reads CASSMAGGGREKLFF. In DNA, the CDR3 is TGTGCCAGTAGTATGGCCGGAGGGGGGCGCGAAAAACTGTTTTTT.

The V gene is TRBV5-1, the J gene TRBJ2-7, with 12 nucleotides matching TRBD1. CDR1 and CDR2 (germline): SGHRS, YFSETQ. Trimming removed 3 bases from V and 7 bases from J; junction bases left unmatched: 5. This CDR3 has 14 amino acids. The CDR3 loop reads CASSSGQGAEEQYF. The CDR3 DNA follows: TGCGCCAGCAGCTCGGGACAGGGGGCGGAGGAGCAGTACTTC.

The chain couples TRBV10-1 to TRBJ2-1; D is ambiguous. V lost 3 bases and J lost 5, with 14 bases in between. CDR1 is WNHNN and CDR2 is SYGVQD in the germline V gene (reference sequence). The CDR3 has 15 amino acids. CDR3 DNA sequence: TGCGCCAGCAGTGAAAGGCTGAATGGACACAATGAGCAGTTCTTC. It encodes CASSERLNGHNEQFF.